These 25 T cell receptor beta chains share one sample of origin, sequenced in a study of blood T cell repertoires in COVID-19. Some clones are missing from TCRdb's copy, which holds only in-frame ones; the method was immunoSEQ multiplex PCR. Of about 74,000 clones in the sample, 78% were seen once. Sequencing input: peripheral blood. Receptors originate from a human donor in a cohort sampled during active COVID-19.

This clone has a single count. The chain is built from TRBV28 and TRBJ1-2, with D maybe TRBD1 (6 bases). The CDR3 covers 15 residues. The germline CDR1 and CDR2 sequences are MDHEN and SYDVKM. Trimming stripped 3 bases from V and 4 bases from J, with 15 bases between. CDR3 DNA: TGTGCCAGCAGTTTCCGCGGACAGTCCGCCTATGGCTACACCTTC. Protein: CASSFRGQSAYGYTF.

V and J are TRBV29-1 and TRBJ2-3, with 7 bases aligning to TRBD1. With V trimmed by 6 bases and J by 4 bases, 13 bases remained unmatched. CDR3 length: 15 amino acids. CDR1 SQVTM and CDR2 ANQGSEA come from the germline V gene. This CDR3 reads CSVENTGENSDTQYF. Here the CDR3 DNA reads TGCAGCGTGGAAAATACAGGGGAAAATTCAGATACGCAGTATTTT.

The rearrangement joins TRBV4-2 to TRBJ2-3; D uncertain. V was clipped by 0 bases and J by 2 bases, with 6 bases between them. Germline V gives CDR1 LGHNA, CDR2 YNFKEQ. The CDR3 contains 14 residues. The CDR3 loop reads CASSQERSTDTQYF. Written as DNA, the CDR3 is TGTGCCAGCAGCCAAGAACGGTCCACAGATACGCAGTATTTT.

The chain uses TRBV5-1 and TRBJ1-1; D gene ambiguous. CDR1 and CDR2 (germline): SGHRS, YFSETQ. The CDR3 has 14 amino acids. V gave up 4 bases and J gave up 0 bases, with 10 bases separating them. Here the CDR3 reads CASSHRDMNTEAFF. The CDR3 DNA is TGCGCCAGCAGCCACAGAGACATGAACACTGAAGCTTTCTTT.

The V gene is TRBV6-5, the J gene TRBJ1-5; 8 bases are shared with TRBD1. There are 15 residues in the CDR3. V shed 7 bases and J 6 bases; nucleotides not matched to a gene: 11. Germline V lookup: CDR1 MNHEY, CDR2 SVGAGI. The DNA for the CDR3 is TGTGCCAGCAAGGTTCAGGGGGCTTTGGTTCAGCCCCAGCATTTT. As protein: CASKVQGALVQPQHF.

The chain links TRBV6-6 to TRBJ1-5; D gene uncertain. Germline loops: CDR1 MNHNY, CDR2 SVGAGI (reference sequence). The CDR3 is made up of 14 amino acids. The germline V and J ends were trimmed by 2 bases and 7 bases, with 12 bases remaining between them. This CDR3 is CASSYMGVKQPQHF. The DNA for the CDR3 is TGTGCCAGCAGTTACATGGGAGTAAAACAGCCCCAGCATTTT.

This clone was picked up one time. The CDR3, as DNA: TGTGCCAGCAGTTACTCCGCAGGCTATGGCTACACCTTC. It encodes CASSYSAGYGYTF. V and J are TRBV6-5 and TRBJ1-2; no firm D call. CDR1 is MNHEY, CDR2 SVGAGI, per germline. There are 13 residues in the CDR3. With 0 bases removed from V and 4 bases from J, the gap between germline ends came to 6 bases.

The chain uses TRBV9 and TRBJ2-7; 9 bases fit TRBD2. Trimming removed 1 base from V and 0 bases from J; junction bases left unmatched: 8. CDR1 is SGDLS and CDR2 is YYNGEE in the germline V gene. The CDR3 covers 17 residues. The CDR3 DNA is TGTGCCAGCAGCGTATCGGAAGCGGGAGGATACTCCTACGAGCAGTACTTC. Translated: CASSVSEAGGYSYEQYF.

CDR3 sequence reads: CASSSRQSSGTEAFF. As DNA, the CDR3 is TGCGCCAGCAGCTCTCGACAGTCATCAGGCACTGAAGCTTTCTTT. The V call is TRBV5-1, the J call TRBJ1-1; possibly TRBD1 for D (5 bases). This CDR3 is 15 amino acids long. Per the germline V gene, CDR1 is SGHRS and CDR2 is YFSETQ. V shed 3 bases and J shed 4 bases, with 16 bases lying between them.

The chain is built from TRBV11-2 and TRBJ2-3; 8 nucleotides agree with TRBD1. The CDR3 consists of 14 residues. Germline CDR1 SGHAT, CDR2 FQNNGV. V dropped 4 bases and J dropped 4; count of bases not matched to a gene: 4. For the CDR3, the DNA is TGTGCCAGCAGCTCGGGACAGGCGGCAGATACGCAGTATTTT. The encoded protein is CASSSGQAADTQYF.

V is TRBV7-2 and J is TRBJ2-5; 9 bases agree with TRBD2. J was trimmed by 5 bases and V by 1 base; bases with no gene match: 5. Germline CDR1 is SGHTA and CDR2 is FQGNSA. This CDR3 has 15 amino acids. DNA of the CDR3: TGTGCCAGCAGCTTAGGTGGTAGCGGGAGCGAGACCCAGTACTTC. This gives the protein CASSLGGSGSETQYF.

In nucleotides, the CDR3 is TGTGCCAAACCGGGACTACCTGGAAACGAGCAGTACTTC. Encoded protein: CAKPGLPGNEQYF. The chain carries TRBV18 and TRBJ2-7; 7 bases line up with TRBD2. The CDR3 spans 13 residues. Germline lookup yields CDR1 KGHSH and CDR2 LQKENI. V gave up 10 bases and J gave up 5 bases; unmatched junction bases: 11. The variable domain in full, with the rest retrieved from reference TRBV18 and TRBJ2-7, is NAGVMQNPRHLVRRRGQEARLRCSPMKGHSHVYWYRQLPEEGLKFMVYLQKENIIDESGMPKERFSAEFPKEGPSILRIQQVVRGDSAAYFCAKPGLPGNEQYFGPGTRLTVT.

V usage is TRBV3-1 (or the pseudogene TRBV3-2) and J usage is TRBJ2-5; TRBD1 agrees at 8 bases. V was clipped by 3 bases and J by 2 bases; unmatched bases: 5. CDR3 length: 15 residues. Germline V gene lookup returns CDR1 LGHDT and CDR2 YNNKEL (reference sequence). As DNA, the CDR3 is TGTGCCAGCAGCCACATCCGGACAGGGCAAGAGACCCAGTACTTC. Translating it yields CASSHIRTGQETQYF.

This chain uses TRBV28 with TRBJ2-3; 7 bases match TRBD2. The length of the CDR3 is 16 residues. Germline V gives CDR1 MDHEN, CDR2 SYDVKM. V was clipped by 3 bases and J by 2 bases; unmatched bases: 8. Here the CDR3 DNA reads TGTGCCAGCAGTTTCCGAGCGGGAACCTTCACAGATACGCAGTATTTT. It encodes CASSFRAGTFTDTQYF.

V usage is TRBV18 and J usage is TRBJ2-2; a possible D gene is TRBD2 (5 bases). V lost 3 bases, J lost 5 bases, and 16 bases lay in between. This CDR3 region has 16 residues. CDR1 and CDR2 from the germline V gene are KGHSH and LQKENI. CDR3 nucleotide sequence: TGTGCCAGCTCACCTCAACCGAGGGCCGGGACCGGGGAGCTGTTTTTT. It encodes CASSPQPRAGTGELFF.

Written as DNA, the CDR3 is TGTGCCAGCTCACGGACAGGATCTAGCTCCTACGAGCAGTACTTC. This gives the protein CASSRTGSSSYEQYF. This rearrangement joins TRBV18 to TRBJ2-7; TRBD1 agrees at 7 bases. From germline, CDR1 is KGHSH and CDR2 LQKENI. J lost 0 bases, V lost 4 bases, and 6 bases had no gene match. There are 15 residues in the CDR3.

The V call is TRBV23-1, the J call TRBJ1-4; D not certain. TRBV23-1 is known as an ORF, though its function is uncertain. V was trimmed by 0 bases and J by 8 bases, leaving 7 bases between them. The CDR3 is 13 residues long. CDR3 sequence reads: CASSQSAVEKLFF. In nucleotides, the CDR3 is TGCGCCAGCAGTCAATCGGCGGTAGAAAAACTGTTTTTT.

The CDR3: CASSTSRLAEQFF. DNA for the CDR3: TGTGCCAGTAGTACCTCTCGACTAGCGGAGCAGTTCTTC. The chain couples TRBV19 to TRBJ2-1, with TRBD2 identical over 8 bases. This CDR3 spans 13 amino acids. V was pared by 4 bases and J by 10 bases, with 6 bases of the junction left unmatched. Germline V lookup: CDR1 LNHDA, CDR2 SQIVND (reference sequence).

CDR3 loop: CASSERSLARELFF. The DNA of the CDR3 is TGTGCCAGCAGTGAGAGGAGTCTAGCGCGCGAGCTGTTTTTT. V gene TRBV2 combines with J gene TRBJ2-2, with D possibly TRBD2 on 6 matching bases. V shed 3 bases and J shed 11 bases, with 16 bases lying between them. Germline assignment: CDR1 SNHLY and CDR2 FYNNEI. The CDR3 loop spans 14 amino acids.

The V call is TRBV11-2, the J call TRBJ2-7, with D perhaps TRBD2 (5 bases). The germline V gene has CDR1 SGHAT and CDR2 FQNNGV. This CDR3 has 14 residues. V lost 1 base and J lost 5, with 12 bases in between. The DNA of the CDR3 is TGTGCCAGCAGCTTAGGAGAGGGCTACCACGAGCAGTACTTC. It translates to CASSLGEGYHEQYF.

The rearrangement joins TRBV2 to TRBJ2-2; 16 positions agree with TRBD2. V gave up 6 bases and J gave up 7 bases; unmatched junction bases: 11. Germline V gives CDR1 SNHLY, CDR2 FYNNEI. The CDR3 runs to 18 residues. The CDR3 DNA follows: TGTGCCAGCAGGGGACTAGCGGGAGGGCTGCGTAGGAGCGGGGAGCTGTTTTTT. It codes for CASRGLAGGLRRSGELFF.

DNA for the CDR3: TGTGCCAGCAGCCAAGGGGACATTCAGCCCCAGCATTTT. This encodes CASSQGDIQPQHF. The rearrangement joins TRBV7-8 to TRBJ1-5, with a weak D call TRBD1 (6 bases). Looked up from germline, CDR1 is SGHVS and CDR2 is FQNEAQ. The CDR3 consists of 13 residues. V dropped 5 bases and J dropped 6 bases, with 11 bases sitting between them.

This sequence joins TRBV18 and TRBJ2-7; tentatively, D is TRBD2 (5 bases). The V gene lost 4 bases and the J gene lost 3 bases, with 13 bases spanning the gap. The CDR3 has 14 amino acids. CDR1 and CDR2 from the germline V gene are KGHSH and LQKENI. CDR3 residues: CASSLPGVVYEQYF. The CDR3 nucleotides are TGTGCCAGCTCACTTCCCGGGGTGGTCTACGAGCAGTACTTC.

This chain links TRBV11-3 with TRBJ2-7; D gene unclear. The CDR3 runs to 14 residues. Germline-derived CDR1 and CDR2 are SGHNT and YENEEA. Between the trimmed V and J ends, which lost 5 bases and 0 bases, there was a span of 11 bases. CDR3 coding DNA: TGTGCCAGCAGCCGAGGTGCTAGCTCCTACGAGCAGTACTTC. It yields the protein CASSRGASSYEQYF.

This chain connects TRBV30 to TRBJ2-2; D perhaps matches TRBD2 (5 bases). Per germline, CDR1 GTSNPN and CDR2 SVGIG (reference sequence). The CDR3 has 15 residues. V was shortened by 2 bases and J by 2 bases, with 12 bases between the two germline ends. In DNA, the CDR3 is TGTGCCTGGAGTCACGGCGGACTTAACACCGGGGAGCTGTTTTTT. Translating gives CAWSHGGLNTGELFF.